This T cell receptor (beta chain) stems from a study of CD8+CD57+ T cells in acquired aplastic anemia. V lost 4 bases and J 6 bases, leaving 25 bases between the germline ends. Germline CDR1 and CDR2: DFQATT and SNEGSKA (reference sequence). CDR3 length equals 16 residues. For CDR3 and TCR beta VDJ profiling, genomic DNA was the template used. A single record per CDR3 protein comes from TCRdb applying MiXCR to the reads. The table shows around 200,000 distinct CDR3 sequences, with over 40% occurring only once. This clonotype appeared many times. Patients included in sequencing had previously demonstrated CD8+CD57+ cell expansion by flow cytometry. No therapy was given to patients before blood sampling.

The V gene is TRBV20-1, the J gene TRBJ2-7, with TRBD2 as a possible D gene (7 bases). This receptor was obtained from a human donor with aplastic anemia. The specimen was sorted CD4+, CD8+, or CD8+CD57+ T cells (not recorded which) from PBMCs. Here the CDR3 DNA reads TGCAGTGCTAAGGCCCTTAGGGGGGGGCCGGATGGCGAGCAGTACTTC. The encoded protein is CSAKALRGGPDGEQYF.